This T cell receptor beta chain was sequenced for a study of T cell responses to AZD1222 COVID-19 vaccine (dated by TCRdb to 2020 to 2022). Study-level background: AZD1222 recipients whose second dose came at about 4 weeks and those whose second dose came at about 12 weeks were combined into one group, since spike-specific TCR depth and breadth did not differ between the two schedules. A total of just over 230 trial participants underwent TCR sequencing, of whom about 210 had received two doses of AZD1222 and roughly 26 had received two doses of the MenACWY control vaccine. Trial participants were enrolled by age into subgroups of 18-55, 56-69 and 70-plus years, and around 150, 29 and 61 TCR-sequenced participants, respectively, were included in these subgroups. Overall study results and their limits: Participants were mostly white British, with more females than males. The authors suggested clonal diversity may have been underestimated. In the small 56-69-year group, the increase in depth fell short of significance, most likely because of low power. Because no day 14 peak-response samples were available, repertoires were characterized only after the peak T cell response. CD4 TCRs associated with the vaccine covered the entire spike protein, and the dominant responses were in regions 160-218 and 743-854. Nearly half of unique spike-specific TCRs reportedly recognized epitopes outside regions mutated in the B.1.351 and B.1.1.7 variants. Conclusions about previously exposed vaccinees are limited because only six or seven AZD1222 recipients were SARS-CoV-2 seropositive at baseline. A significant rise in spike-specific TCR breadth and depth was observed after two AZD1222 doses relative to day 0 and relative to MenACWY recipients.

The CDR3 regions of human TCRbeta chains were analyzed by immunosequencing. In the original analysis: Repertoire TCRs were checked for matches against a reference library of SARS-CoV-2-specific TCRs that had been generated using the MIRA antigen-specificity platform. Breadth was defined as the fraction of unique TCRs that were SARS-CoV-2-associated. Depth was defined as the fraction of total T cells that were SARS-CoV-2-associated. Using the MIRA data, each spike-specific TCR was mapped to the spike region that the TCR reacts to and placed in a CD4 or CD8 class. Log10-transformed breadth and depth values were compared by one-way ANOVA with Sidak's multiple comparisons tests. As stored in TCRdb, this immuneACCESS dataset retains in-frame rearrangements with V and J assigned. A fraction of the clones does not appear; measured against another copy, unresolved V genes explain less than half of the discrepancy, and the remainder lacks a known reason. The V and J calls and clone size come from that table; D and trimming were worked out from the DNA. The sample records roughly 120,000 clones, roughly 84% of which are singletons. 6.5% to 9% of the sample rests with the top ten.

Unmatched junction bases come to 10, with V trimmed by 10 bases and J by 16 bases. From cysteine to phenylalanine, the CDR3 is 11 amino acids long. Solely the CDR3 DNA is kept, with 33 bases framed from the first base. This clone was recorded only once. The antigen it binds to is not known. Base qualities are missing; no much larger clone stands one base away. Reading the label with the study, this specimen's time point is: baseline before first vaccination. Vaccinee samples came from UK trials COV001 and COV002, including a single-blind randomized controlled phase 2/3 trial of AZD1222 (ChAdOx1 nCoV-19) in healthy adults. For TCRbeta chain sequencing, PBMC samples from trial participants were taken at day 0 and at day 28 after the second dose.

The rearrangement combines TRBV12-3 or TRBV12-4 with TRBJ1-6; 7 central nucleotides agree with TRBD1. The source was peripheral blood, collected on day 0 of AZD1222 vaccination. The sequence came from an adult in good health. CDR3 region: CATTFGTALHF. The sequenced DNA: TGTGCCACCACCTTCGGGACAGCTCTCCACTTT.